Each of the 23 T cell receptor beta chains below was sequenced from the same sample in a study of spatial heterogeneity in lung cancer. TCRdb reprocessed the 5' RACE reads via MiXCR and lists one record per CDR3 protein. The repertoire includes a few thousand distinct CDR3 sequences, about a sixth of them detected once, and 6.3% sits in the top ten. The time point here: sample taken at primary tumor resection. Sequencing of whole RNA from tumor, nontumor lung or frozen PBMC involved no sorting. The specimen was PBMCs, collected at surgery. These TCRs come from a male donor with early-stage non-small cell lung cancer.

The CDR3 region has the DNA TGTGCCAGCTCACTTCTGGAGGGGGGACCCAATCAGCCCCAGCATTTT. Amino acid sequence: CASSLLEGGPNQPQHF. The chain combines TRBV18 with TRBJ1-5; a possible D gene is TRBD1 (6 bases). Germline CDR1 KGHSH, CDR2 LQKENI. The CDR3 runs 16 residues. V lost 4 bases, J lost 3 bases, and 16 bases lay in between.

This chain's CDR3 is CAITPVSGANVLTF. CDR3 bases: TGTGCCATCACACCAGTCTCTGGGGCCAACGTCCTGACTTTC. V and J are TRBV10-3 and TRBJ2-6; no clear D gene. The V gene lost 7 bases and the J gene lost 0 bases, with 7 bases spanning the gap. The germline gives CDR1 ENHRY, CDR2 SYGVKD. CDR3 length: 14 amino acids.

This CDR3 reads CASSRERGTYNEQFF. CDR3 sequence (DNA): TGTGCCAGCAGTCGAGAACGGGGTACCTACAATGAGCAGTTCTTC. V is TRBV6-5 and J is TRBJ2-1; TRBD2 might be the D (5 bases). The CDR3 length is 15 residues. V lost 5 bases and J lost 2, with 13 bases in between. Germline lookup yields CDR1 MNHEY and CDR2 SVGAGI.

This chain joins TRBV2 and TRBJ1-4; tentatively, D is TRBD1 (5 bases). The CDR3 is 16 amino acids. V lost 6 bases and J lost 5, with 19 bases in between. The germline V gene encodes CDR1 SNHLY and CDR2 FYNNEI. The CDR3 loop reads CASSQVATVENEKLFF. Written as DNA, the CDR3 is TGTGCCAGCAGCCAGGTGGCGACAGTTGAGAATGAAAAACTGTTTTTT.

The rearrangement links TRBV20-1 to TRBJ2-1; the match to TRBD1 covers 8 bases. The V gene's germline CDR1 is DFQATT and CDR2 SNEGSKA (reference sequence). CDR3 length: 16 amino acids. The trim removed 0 bases at V and 4 bases at J, leaving 8 bases unmatched. CDR3 region: CSARDRGQAIYNEQFF. Written as DNA, the CDR3 is TGCAGTGCTAGAGATAGGGGACAGGCCATATACAATGAGCAGTTCTTC.

CDR3 amino acids: CASRTDRVGVLYEQYF. The DNA for the CDR3 is TGTGCCAGCAGAACTGACAGGGTGGGGGTGTTGTACGAGCAGTACTTC. The rearrangement uses TRBV6-5 and TRBJ2-7, with 7 bases matching TRBD1. The germline V gene has CDR1 MNHEY and CDR2 SVGAGI. The CDR3 runs 16 residues. J was trimmed by 4 bases and V by 6 bases; bases with no gene match: 15.

The chain combines TRBV3-1 with TRBJ1-1, with a weak D call TRBD1 (5 bases). Germline CDR1 reads LGHDT; CDR2 reads YNNKEL (reference sequence). Trimming pared 1 base from V and 10 bases from J, leaving 13 bases between. The CDR3 extends over 13 amino acids. For the CDR3, the DNA is TGTGCCAGCAGCCAAGGTCGACGGGGGTCAGCTTTCTTT. This gives the protein CASSQGRRGSAFF.

This clonotype is medium-sized (0.01 to 0.1%) by share. The V gene is TRBV7-9, the J gene TRBJ1-2, with D possibly TRBD1 on 6 matching bases. The CDR3 is 14 residues long. CDR1 is SEHNR, CDR2 FQNEAQ, per germline (reference sequence). V was trimmed by 1 base and J by 6 bases, leaving 12 bases between them. DNA for the CDR3: TGTGCCAGCAGCTTAGTTTCGGCAGGGGATGGCTACACCTTC. Amino acids: CASSLVSAGDGYTF.

By proportion, this clonotype is medium-sized (0.01 to 0.1%). The gene calls are TRBV6-5 and TRBJ1-5, with D perhaps matching TRBD1 (6 bases). CDR1 MNHEY and CDR2 SVGAGI come from the germline V gene. Trimming shortened V by 5 bases and J by 4 bases, and 9 bases separated the two germline ends. This CDR3 has 13 residues. The CDR3 nucleotides read TGTGCCAGCAGTCTACAGGGAAATCAGCCCCAGCATTTT. The encoded protein is CASSLQGNQPQHF.

The table lists this clonotype with a few counts. The rearrangement uses TRBV7-9 and TRBJ2-7; no clear D. The CDR3 has 15 residues. V lost 0 bases and J 2 bases, leaving 11 bases between the germline ends. The V gene's germline CDR1 is SEHNR and CDR2 FQNEAQ (reference sequence). The CDR3: CASSLAQVWPYEQYF. The DNA of the CDR3 is TGTGCCAGCAGCTTAGCCCAGGTCTGGCCCTACGAGCAGTACTTC.

This clonotype is medium-sized by share. J is TRBJ1-5 and V is TRBV24-1; no reliable D call. CDR3 size: 11 residues. The V gene lost 7 bases and the J gene lost 6 bases, with 6 bases spanning the gap. Germline lookup yields CDR1 KGHDR and CDR2 SFDVKD. The CDR3 protein is CATRLGQPQHF. The CDR3 DNA follows: TGTGCCACCAGGCTCGGTCAGCCCCAGCATTTT.

The gene calls are TRBV6-6 and TRBJ1-6, with TRBD1 identical over 8 bases. Germline-derived CDR1 and CDR2 are MNHNY and SVGAGI (reference sequence). The junction had 6 bases not matched to a gene; V was cut back by 4 bases and J by 4 bases. The CDR3 spans 16 residues. CDR3 amino acids: CASSSTGGQYNSPLHF. The CDR3 DNA reads as TGTGCCAGCAGTTCAACAGGGGGTCAGTATAATTCACCCCTCCACTTT.

In its sample, this clonotype was seen many times. This chain joins TRBV2 and TRBJ2-3, with TRBD2 matching over 8 bases. The CDR3 consists of 17 residues. The germline CDR1 and CDR2 sequences are SNHLY and FYNNEI. The V segment lost 5 bases and the J segment 1 base; nucleotides outside the gene matches: 11. CDR3 sequence (DNA): TGTGCCAGCAGTCCCTTGGGCGGCGGGGGGCGCACAGATACGCAGTATTTT. Translation gives CASSPLGGGGRTDTQYF.

This clonotype is termed medium-sized (0.01 to 0.1%). V and J are TRBV10-3 and TRBJ2-1; D may match TRBD1 or TRBD2 (5 bases each). Trimming took 6 bases from V and 8 from J, leaving 26 bases between them. Germline lookup yields CDR1 ENHRY and CDR2 SYGVKD. CDR3 length: 17 amino acids. CDR3 DNA: TGTGCCATCAGGGCCCCTCAGGACGGGGCAGTGAGCGATGAGCAGTTCTTC. Protein: CAIRAPQDGAVSDEQFF.

This clonotype was found many times. V and J are TRBV7-8 and TRBJ2-1; 9 bases align to TRBD2. This CDR3 region has 16 residues. V shed 2 bases, J shed 1 base, and the junction held 3 bases outside the gene matches. Per the germline V gene, CDR1 is SGHVS and CDR2 is FQNEAQ. CDR3 sequence: CASSLSSGGSYNEQFF. CDR3 bases: TGTGCCAGCAGCTTATCAAGCGGGGGGTCCTACAATGAGCAGTTCTTC.

By share of the sample, this clonotype is medium-sized. This rearrangement joins TRBV5-1 to TRBJ2-2; 9 positions match TRBD1. The germline V gene has CDR1 SGHRS and CDR2 YFSETQ. This CDR3 is 16 amino acids long. With V trimmed by 5 bases and J by 6 bases, 11 bases remained unmatched. The CDR3: CASSHQGDRVSGELFF. CDR3 DNA: TGCGCCAGCAGTCACCAAGGGGACAGGGTATCCGGGGAGCTGTTTTTT.

By proportion, this clonotype is medium-sized. The CDR3 nucleotides read TGCGCCAGCAGATCCCCGGTCCGACTAGCGGGGGGAGACGAAACAGATACGCAGTATTTT. Translating gives CASRSPVRLAGGDETDTQYF. This chain uses TRBV5-1 with TRBJ2-3; 13 nucleotides align to TRBD2. This CDR3 has 20 residues. The V gene end was trimmed by 5 bases and the J gene end by 3 bases; junction bases not matched to a gene: 18. Germline V gene sequence: CDR1 SGHRS, CDR2 YFSETQ.

By share of the sample, this clonotype is medium-sized. The chain is built from TRBV14 and TRBJ1-1; 8 nucleotides line up with TRBD1. Trimming removed 1 base from V and 6 bases from J; junction bases left unmatched: 1. From germline, CDR1 is SGHDN and CDR2 FVKESK. The CDR3 runs 13 residues. The CDR3 spells CASSQGRGPEAFF. In DNA form, the CDR3 reads TGTGCCAGCAGCCAAGGCAGGGGGCCTGAAGCTTTCTTT.

This chain uses TRBV4-1 with TRBJ2-7, with D possibly TRBD1 on 6 matching bases. Trimming cost V 5 bases and J 7 bases, with 18 bases left between them. This CDR3 is built from 14 residues. The germline V gene has CDR1 MGHRA and CDR2 YSYEKL. For the CDR3, the DNA is TGCGCCAGCAGCGACAGGAAAGGAAATTGGGAGCAGTACTTC. Protein product: CASSDRKGNWEQYF.

This clonotype is judged medium-sized. This chain uses TRBV5-1 with TRBJ1-2, with TRBD1 identical over 7 bases. V was clipped by 3 bases and J by 6 bases; unmatched bases: 11. Germline CDR1 reads SGHRS; CDR2 reads YFSETQ. CDR3 size: 15 residues. The CDR3 loop is CASSWDSSTVNGYTF. In DNA form, the CDR3 reads TGCGCCAGCAGCTGGGACAGTTCGACGGTGAATGGCTACACCTTC.

By proportion, this clonotype is medium-sized. V gene TRBV7-9 combines with J gene TRBJ2-3; D not resolved. The CDR3 is 12 residues long. V shed 1 base and J shed 5 bases, with 4 bases lying between them. Germline lookup yields CDR1 SEHNR and CDR2 FQNEAQ (reference sequence). CDR3 amino acids: CASSLGLDTQYF. CDR3 DNA sequence: TGTGCCAGCAGCTTAGGGCTAGATACGCAGTATTTT.

This clonotype was picked up many times. The chain employs TRBV19 and TRBJ1-5, with 11 bases lining up with TRBD1. CDR1 and CDR2 from the germline V gene are LNHDA and SQIVND (reference sequence). Trimming took 5 bases from V and 7 from J; bases not matched to a gene: 10. This CDR3 has 16 residues. The CDR3 protein is CASSPRDRGFGQPQHF. The CDR3 bases are TGTGCCAGTAGTCCACGGGACAGGGGGTTCGGACAGCCCCAGCATTTT.

Within the sample, this clonotype is medium-sized. The CDR3 spells CAWSVVGGARITVDTQYF. CDR3 sequence (DNA): TGTGCCTGGAGTGTGGTCGGGGGGGCCCGTATTACGGTCGATACGCAGTATTTT. The rearrangement links TRBV30 to TRBJ2-3; TRBD2 agrees at 8 bases. The CDR3 is 18 residues long. Germline V gene lookup returns CDR1 GTSNPN and CDR2 SVGIG (reference sequence). The junction had 17 bases not matched to a gene; V was cut back by 0 bases and J by 6 bases.